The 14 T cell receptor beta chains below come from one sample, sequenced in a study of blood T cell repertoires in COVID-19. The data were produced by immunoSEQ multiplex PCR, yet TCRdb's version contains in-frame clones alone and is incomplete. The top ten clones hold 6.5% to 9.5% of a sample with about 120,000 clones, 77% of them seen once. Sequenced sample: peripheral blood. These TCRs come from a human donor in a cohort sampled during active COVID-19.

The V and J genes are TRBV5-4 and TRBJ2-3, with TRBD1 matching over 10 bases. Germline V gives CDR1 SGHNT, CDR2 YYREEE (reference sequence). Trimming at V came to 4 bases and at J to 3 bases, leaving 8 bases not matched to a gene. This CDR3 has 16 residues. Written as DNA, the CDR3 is TGTGCCAGCAGCATAACCGGGACAGGGGAGACAGATACGCAGTATTTT. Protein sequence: CASSITGTGETDTQYF.

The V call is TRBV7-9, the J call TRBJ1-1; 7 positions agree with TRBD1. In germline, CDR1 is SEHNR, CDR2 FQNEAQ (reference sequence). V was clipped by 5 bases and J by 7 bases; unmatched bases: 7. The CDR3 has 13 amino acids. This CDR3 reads CASSPRTGHEAFF. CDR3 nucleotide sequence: TGTGCCAGCAGCCCTAGGACAGGCCATGAAGCTTTCTTT.

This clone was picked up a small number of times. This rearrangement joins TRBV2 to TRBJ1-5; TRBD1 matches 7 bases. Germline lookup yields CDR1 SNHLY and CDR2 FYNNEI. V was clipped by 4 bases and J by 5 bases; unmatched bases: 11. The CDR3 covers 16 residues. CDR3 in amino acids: CASSGDKGQWDQPQHF. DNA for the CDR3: TGTGCCAGCAGTGGGGATAAGGGACAGTGGGATCAGCCCCAGCATTTT.

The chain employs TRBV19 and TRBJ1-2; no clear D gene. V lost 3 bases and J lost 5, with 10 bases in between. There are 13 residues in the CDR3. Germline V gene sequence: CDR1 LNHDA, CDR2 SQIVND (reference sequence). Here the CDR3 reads CASSIRNQYGYTF. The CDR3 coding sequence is TGTGCCAGTAGTATCAGAAACCAGTATGGCTACACCTTC. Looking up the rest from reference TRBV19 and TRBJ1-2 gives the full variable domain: DGGITQSPKYLFRKEGQNVTLSCEQNLNHDAMYWYRQDPGQGLRLIYYSQIVNDFQKGDIAEGYSVSREKKESFPLTVTSAQKNPTAFYLCASSIRNQYGYTFGSGTRLTVV.

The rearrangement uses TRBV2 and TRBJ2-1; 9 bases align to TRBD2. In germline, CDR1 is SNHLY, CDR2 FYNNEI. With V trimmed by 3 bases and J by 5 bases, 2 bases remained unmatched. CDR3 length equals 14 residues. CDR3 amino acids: CASSEGGGDNEQFF. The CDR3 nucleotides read TGTGCCAGCAGTGAGGGCGGGGGGGACAATGAGCAGTTCTTC.

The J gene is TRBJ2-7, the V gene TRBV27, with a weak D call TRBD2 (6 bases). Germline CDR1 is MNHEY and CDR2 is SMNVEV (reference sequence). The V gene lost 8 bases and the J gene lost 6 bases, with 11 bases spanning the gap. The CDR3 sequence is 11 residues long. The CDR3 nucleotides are TGTGCCAGCTCTGCCGGGGGCGAGCAGTACTTC. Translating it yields CASSAGGEQYF.

The CDR3 DNA follows: TGTGCCAGCAGGGACAGGGGCTCCTACGAGCAGTACTTC. Translating it yields CASRDRGSYEQYF. The chain is built from TRBV7-8 and TRBJ2-7, with 9 bases that match TRBD1. Germline V gene data show CDR1 as SGHVS and CDR2 as FQNEAQ. After removal of 6 bases from V and 0 bases from J, the junction contained 0 bases not matched to a gene. The CDR3 sequence is 13 residues long.

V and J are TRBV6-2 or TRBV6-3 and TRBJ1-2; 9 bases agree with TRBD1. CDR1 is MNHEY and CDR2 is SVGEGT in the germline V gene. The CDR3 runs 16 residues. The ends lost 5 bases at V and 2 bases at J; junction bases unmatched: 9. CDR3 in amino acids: CASSPRDRAPNYGYTF. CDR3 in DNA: TGTGCCAGCAGTCCACGGGACAGGGCCCCAAACTATGGCTACACCTTC.

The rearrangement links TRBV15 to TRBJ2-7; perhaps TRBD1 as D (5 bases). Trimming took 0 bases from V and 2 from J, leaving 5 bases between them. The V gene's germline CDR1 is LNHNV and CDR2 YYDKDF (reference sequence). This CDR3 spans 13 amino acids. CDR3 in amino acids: CATSRETAYEQYF. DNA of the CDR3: TGTGCCACCAGCAGAGAGACAGCCTACGAGCAGTACTTC.

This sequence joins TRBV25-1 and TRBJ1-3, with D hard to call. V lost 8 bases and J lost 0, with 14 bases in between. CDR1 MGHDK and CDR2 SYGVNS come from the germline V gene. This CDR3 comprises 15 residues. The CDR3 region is CASLGVGSSGNTIYF. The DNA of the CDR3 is TGTGCCAGCTTGGGAGTAGGGAGCTCTGGAAACACCATATATTTT.

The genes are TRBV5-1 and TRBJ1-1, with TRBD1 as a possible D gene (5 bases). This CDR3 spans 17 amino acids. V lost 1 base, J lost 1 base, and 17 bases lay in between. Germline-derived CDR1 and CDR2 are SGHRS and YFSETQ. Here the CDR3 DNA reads TGCGCCAGCAGCTTGTTAGCCGGCGGGGGAGCGAACACTGAAGCTTTCTTT. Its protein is CASSLLAGGGANTEAFF.

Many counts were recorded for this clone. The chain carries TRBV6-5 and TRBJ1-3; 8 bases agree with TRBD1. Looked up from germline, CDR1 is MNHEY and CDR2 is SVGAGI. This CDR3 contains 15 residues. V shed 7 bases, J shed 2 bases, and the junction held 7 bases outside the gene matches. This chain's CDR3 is CASKHGQGAGNTIYF. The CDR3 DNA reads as TGTGCCAGCAAACACGGACAGGGAGCTGGAAACACCATATATTTT.

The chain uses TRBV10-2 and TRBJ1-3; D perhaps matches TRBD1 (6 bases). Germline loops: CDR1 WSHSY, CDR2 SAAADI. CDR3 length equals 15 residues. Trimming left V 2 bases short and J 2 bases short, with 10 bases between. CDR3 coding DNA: TGCGCCAGCAGTGAGGGCAGGGGAGCTGGAAACACCATATATTTT. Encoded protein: CASSEGRGAGNTIYF.

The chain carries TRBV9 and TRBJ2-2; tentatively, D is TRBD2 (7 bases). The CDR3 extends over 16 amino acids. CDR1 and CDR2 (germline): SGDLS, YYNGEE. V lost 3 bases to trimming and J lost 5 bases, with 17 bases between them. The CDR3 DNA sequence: TGTGCCAGCAGCGAAGGGGGGGGCCCGCAGACCGGGGAGCTGTTTTTT. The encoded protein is CASSEGGGPQTGELFF.